This T cell receptor (beta chain) was sequenced in a study of spatial heterogeneity in lung cancer. MiXCR, applied by TCRdb to the 5' RACE reads, yields one record per CDR3 protein. This table has tens of thousands of distinct CDR3 sequences, 5% to 6.5% appearing once. The sample's time point: blood at routine non-recurrence follow-up after resection. The CDR3 totals 16 residues. The germline gives CDR1 MNHEY, CDR2 SMNVEV (reference sequence). With V trimmed by 7 bases and J by 2 bases, 10 bases remained unmatched. This clonotype has at least ten counts. The rearrangement uses TRBV27 and TRBJ2-1, with TRBD2 identical over 8 bases. The origin of this receptor is a female donor with early-stage non-small cell lung cancer. The sequencing used PBMCs, collected at follow-up. The CDR3 loop reads CASTPRQAGAYNEQFF. Written as DNA, the CDR3 is TGTGCCAGCACCCCCCGACAAGCGGGGGCCTACAATGAGCAGTTCTTC.